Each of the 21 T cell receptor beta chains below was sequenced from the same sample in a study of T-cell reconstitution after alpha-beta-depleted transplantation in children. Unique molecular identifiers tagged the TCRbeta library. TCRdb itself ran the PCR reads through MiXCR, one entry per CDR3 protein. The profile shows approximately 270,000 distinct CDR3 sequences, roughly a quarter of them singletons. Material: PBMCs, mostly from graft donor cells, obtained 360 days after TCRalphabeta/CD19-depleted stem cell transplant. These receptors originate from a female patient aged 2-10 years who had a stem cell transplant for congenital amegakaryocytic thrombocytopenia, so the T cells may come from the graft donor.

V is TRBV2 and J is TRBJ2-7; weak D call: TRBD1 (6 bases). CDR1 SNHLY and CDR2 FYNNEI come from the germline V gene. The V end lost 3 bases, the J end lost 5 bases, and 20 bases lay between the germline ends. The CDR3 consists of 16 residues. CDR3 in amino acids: CASSEGTSKIIDEQYF. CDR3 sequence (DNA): TGTGCCAGCAGTGAGGGGACAAGTAAAATCATCGACGAGCAGTACTTC. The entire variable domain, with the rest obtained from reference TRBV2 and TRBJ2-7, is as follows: EPEVTQTPSHQVTQMGQEVILRCVPISNHLYFYWYRQILGQKVEFLVSFYNNEISEKSEIFDDQFSVERPDGSNFTLKIRSTKLEDSAMYFCASSEGTSKIIDEQYFGPGTRLTVT.

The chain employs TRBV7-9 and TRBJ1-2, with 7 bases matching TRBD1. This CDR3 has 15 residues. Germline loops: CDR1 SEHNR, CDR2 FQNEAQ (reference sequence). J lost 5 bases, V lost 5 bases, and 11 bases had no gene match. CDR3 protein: CASSTRQGSEYGYTF. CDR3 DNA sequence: TGTGCCAGCAGCACCCGACAGGGTTCGGAATATGGCTACACCTTC.

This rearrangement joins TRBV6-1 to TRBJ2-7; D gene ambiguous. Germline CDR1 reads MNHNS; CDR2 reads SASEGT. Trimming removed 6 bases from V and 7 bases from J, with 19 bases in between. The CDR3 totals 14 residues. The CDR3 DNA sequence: TGTGCCAGCAGGGAGTGGAGCCCTTCCTTAGAGCAGTACTTC. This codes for CASREWSPSLEQYF.

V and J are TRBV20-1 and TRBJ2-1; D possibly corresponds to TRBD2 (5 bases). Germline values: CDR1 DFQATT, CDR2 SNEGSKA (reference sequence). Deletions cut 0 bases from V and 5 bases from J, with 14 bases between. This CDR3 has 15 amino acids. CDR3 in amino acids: CSARDGPSTHNEQFF. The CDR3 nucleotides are TGCAGTGCTAGAGATGGTCCTAGCACGCACAATGAGCAGTTCTTC.

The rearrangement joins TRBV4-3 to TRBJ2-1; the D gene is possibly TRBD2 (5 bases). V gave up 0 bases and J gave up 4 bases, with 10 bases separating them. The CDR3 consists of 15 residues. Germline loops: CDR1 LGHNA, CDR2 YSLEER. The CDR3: CASSQDIGGYNEQFF. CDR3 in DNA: TGCGCCAGCAGCCAAGATATTGGCGGGTACAATGAGCAGTTCTTC.

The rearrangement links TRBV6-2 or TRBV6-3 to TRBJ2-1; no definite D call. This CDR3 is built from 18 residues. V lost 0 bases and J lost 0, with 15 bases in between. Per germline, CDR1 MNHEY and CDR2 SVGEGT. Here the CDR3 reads CASSYSPFGDLSYNEQFF. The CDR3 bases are TGTGCCAGCAGTTACTCCCCGTTCGGCGACCTCTCCTACAATGAGCAGTTCTTC.

CDR3 sequence (DNA): TGTGCCATCAGTGGGGCGGACAGTAACTATGGCTACACCTTC. Protein product: CAISGADSNYGYTF. This chain uses TRBV10-3 with TRBJ1-2, with D possibly matching TRBD1 (6 bases). This CDR3 spans 14 amino acids. With 4 bases removed from V and 1 base from J, the gap between germline ends came to 10 bases. CDR1 is ENHRY and CDR2 is SYGVKD in the germline V gene.

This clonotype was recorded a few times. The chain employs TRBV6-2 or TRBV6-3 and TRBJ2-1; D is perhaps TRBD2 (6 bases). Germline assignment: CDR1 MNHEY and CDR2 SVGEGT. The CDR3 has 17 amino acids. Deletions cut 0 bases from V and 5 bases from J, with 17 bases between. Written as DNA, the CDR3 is TGTGCCAGCAGTTACTCGACCCGGAGGGCCAGAGACAATGAGCAGTTCTTC. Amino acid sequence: CASSYSTRRARDNEQFF.

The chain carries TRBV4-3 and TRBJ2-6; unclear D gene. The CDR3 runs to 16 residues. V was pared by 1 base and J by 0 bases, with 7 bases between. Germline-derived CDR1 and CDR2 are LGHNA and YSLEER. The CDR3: CASSQGSHSGANVLTF. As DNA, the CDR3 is TGCGCCAGCAGCCAAGGAAGCCACTCTGGGGCCAACGTCCTGACTTTC.

CDR3 bases: TGTGCCAGCAGCTCTATACTTAGCGGCCGAAGCGGGAATGAGCAGTTCTTC. It translates to CASSSILSGRSGNEQFF. The J gene is TRBJ2-1, the V gene TRBV7-2; weak D call: TRBD2 (6 bases). The germline V gene has CDR1 SGHTA and CDR2 FQGNSA. V was cut by 4 bases and J by 7 bases, with 23 bases left in between. The CDR3 spans 17 residues.

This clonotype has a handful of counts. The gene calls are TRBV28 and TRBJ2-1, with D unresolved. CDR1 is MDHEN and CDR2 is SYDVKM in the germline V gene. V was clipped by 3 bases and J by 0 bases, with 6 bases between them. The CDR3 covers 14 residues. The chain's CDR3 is CASSLWVSYNEQFF. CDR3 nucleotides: TGTGCCAGCAGTTTGTGGGTCTCCTACAATGAGCAGTTCTTC.

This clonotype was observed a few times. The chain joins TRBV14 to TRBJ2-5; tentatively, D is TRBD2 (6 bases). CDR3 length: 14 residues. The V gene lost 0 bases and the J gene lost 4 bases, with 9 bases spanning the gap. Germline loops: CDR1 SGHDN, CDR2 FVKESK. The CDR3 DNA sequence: TGTGCCAGCAGCCAAGAGGGACTTAGAGAGACCCAGTACTTC. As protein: CASSQEGLRETQYF.

CDR3 sequence reads: CASSFPSTYEQYF. CDR3 sequence (DNA): TGTGCCAGCAGTTTCCCCTCCACCTACGAGCAGTACTTC. The chain uses TRBV28 and TRBJ2-7; D call uncertain. CDR3 length: 13 residues. V was cut by 3 bases and J by 2 bases, with 8 bases left in between. From germline, CDR1 is MDHEN and CDR2 SYDVKM.

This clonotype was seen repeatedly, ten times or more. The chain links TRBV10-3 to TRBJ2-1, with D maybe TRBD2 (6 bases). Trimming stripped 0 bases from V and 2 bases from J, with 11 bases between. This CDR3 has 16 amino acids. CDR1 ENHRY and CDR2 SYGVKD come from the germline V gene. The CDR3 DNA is TGTGCCATCAGTGAGTCATGGCGGGGCGCCTACAATGAGCAGTTCTTC. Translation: CAISESWRGAYNEQFF.

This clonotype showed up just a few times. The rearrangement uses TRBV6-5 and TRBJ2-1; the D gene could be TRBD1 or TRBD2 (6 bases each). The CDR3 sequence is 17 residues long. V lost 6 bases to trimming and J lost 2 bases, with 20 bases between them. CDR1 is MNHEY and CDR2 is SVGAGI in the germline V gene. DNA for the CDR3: TGTGCCAGCAGAACTACGAGGGGGGATTCCGCCTACAATGAGCAGTTCTTC. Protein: CASRTTRGDSAYNEQFF.

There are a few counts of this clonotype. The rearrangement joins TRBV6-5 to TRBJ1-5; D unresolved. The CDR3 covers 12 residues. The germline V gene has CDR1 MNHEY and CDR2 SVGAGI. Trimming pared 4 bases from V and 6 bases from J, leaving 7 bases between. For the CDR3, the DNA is TGTGCCAGCAGTTCAAGCGGTCAGCCCCAGCATTTT. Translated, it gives CASSSSGQPQHF.

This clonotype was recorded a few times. The CDR3 DNA reads as TGTGCCAGCTCCCCGACATCCAGCTCCTACGAGCAGTACTTC. Its protein product is CASSPTSSSYEQYF. The rearrangement links TRBV18 to TRBJ2-7, with unresolved D. CDR1 and CDR2 (germline): KGHSH, LQKENI. V was clipped by 6 bases and J by 0 bases, with 12 bases between them. The CDR3 sequence is 14 residues long.

This CDR3 is CASSRSSGGVDTQYF. The CDR3 bases are TGCGCCAGCAGCAGATCTAGCGGGGGGGTAGATACGCAGTATTTT. The rearrangement uses TRBV5-1 and TRBJ2-3; 12 bases are a match to TRBD2. Germline lookup yields CDR1 SGHRS and CDR2 YFSETQ. The CDR3 sequence is 15 residues long. With 4 bases clipped from V and 5 bases from J, the junction kept 5 bases outside the gene matches.

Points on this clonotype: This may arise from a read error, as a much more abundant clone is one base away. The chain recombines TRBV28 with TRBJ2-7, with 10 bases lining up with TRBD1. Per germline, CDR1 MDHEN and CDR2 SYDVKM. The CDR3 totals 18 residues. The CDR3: CSSSLTLLDRGGYYEQYF. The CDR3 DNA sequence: TGTTCCAGCAGTTTAACCCTCCTGGACAGGGGGGGGTATTACGAGCAGTACTTC.

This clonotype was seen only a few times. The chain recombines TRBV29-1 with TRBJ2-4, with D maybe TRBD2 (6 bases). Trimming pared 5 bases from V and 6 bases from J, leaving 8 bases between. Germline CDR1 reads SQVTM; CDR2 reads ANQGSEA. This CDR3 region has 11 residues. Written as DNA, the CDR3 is TGCAGCGTTCACGGGGGAAACATTCAGTACTTC. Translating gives CSVHGGNIQYF.

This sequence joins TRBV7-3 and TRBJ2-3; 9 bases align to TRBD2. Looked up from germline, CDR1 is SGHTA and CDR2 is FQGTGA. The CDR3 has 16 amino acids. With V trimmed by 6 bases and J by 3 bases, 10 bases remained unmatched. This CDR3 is CASSPVGGLATDTQYF. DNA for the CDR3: TGTGCCAGCAGTCCCGTAGGAGGACTAGCGACAGATACGCAGTATTTT. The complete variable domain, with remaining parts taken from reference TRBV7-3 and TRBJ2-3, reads GAGVSQTPSNKVTEKGKYVELRCDPISGHTALYWYRQSLGQGPEFLIYFQGTGAADDSGLPNDRFFAVRPEGSVSTLKIQRTERGDSAVYLCASSPVGGLATDTQYFGPGTRLTVL.